This T cell receptor (beta chain) was identified in a study of shared clonotypes between healthy human individuals. Study results and limitations: Depth was large, yet rarefaction showed that sorted-subset sequencing was incomplete.

This clone was seen a handful of times. Its matching antigen is unknown. Sequencing used immunoSEQ multiplex PCR; TCRdb keeps in-frame clones, though not all of them. The data contain roughly 640,000 clones, around two thirds of them singletons. The germline V gene encodes CDR1 SGHTA and CDR2 FQGNSA. This CDR3 is built from 16 residues. Trimming removed 5 bases from V and 2 bases from J, with 13 bases in between. The receptor's source is a woman in her 30s in good health. Sequences were obtained from memory CD4+ T cells sorted from blood. Regarding subset: CD45RA-negative fraction. V and J are TRBV7-2 and TRBJ2-6; D is uncertain. CDR3 sequence reads: CASSLRPFTGANVLTF. The CDR3, as DNA: TGTGCCAGCAGCCTGAGACCGTTCACTGGGGCCAACGTCCTGACTTTC.